Included here is one TCR beta chain sequence, with context. Its antigen is not identified. The sample is drawn from a study of blood T cell dynamics during melanoma immunotherapy. Across the whole study: First-line therapy was either pembrolizumab or nivolumab with ipilimumab for metastatic melanoma.

Findings and limits, study-wide: The study could not tell melanoma-specific clones from general immune activation.

DNA loading was fixed at roughly 360 ng for all bulk PBMC samples. Sequencing was performed with immunoSEQ multiplex PCR; in TCRdb, only in-frame clones are kept and a portion is missing. The top ten clones hold around 6.8% of a sample with roughly 10,000 clones, around 89% of them seen once. Time point: pre-treatment baseline. Sampling occurred pretreatment (T0) and at week 3 (W3), after cycle one of checkpoint blockade. Sequences were derived from blood, sampled from a patient treated with checkpoint blockade. This clonotype was obtained from a human donor with melanoma.

The CDR3 nucleotides read TGTGCCAGCAGCTTGGCTAGCACAGATACGCAGTATTTT. Encoded protein: CASSLASTDTQYF. The gene calls are TRBV5-8 and TRBJ2-3, with D unresolved. There are 13 residues in the CDR3. Germline CDR1 and CDR2: SGHTS and YDEGEE. Trimming shortened V by 0 bases and J by 0 bases, and 2 bases separated the two germline ends.